This T cell receptor (beta chain) came from a study of cytomegalovirus exposure and HLA in healthy donors. Study at large: Prior work identified 95 million to 120 million unique TCR beta sequences in 150 million to 200 million T cells. Study conclusions and caveats: Researchers reported in a later analysis that a missense DCLRE1C variant was tied to TCR beta V- and J-gene trimming. Presence/absence analyses assumed roughly uniform sequencing depth across donors. Later analysis identified several of the most significant clusters that appeared linked to common viral pathogens.

Comments on this clone: Its antigen is still unknown.

This PCR relied on a set of 60 Vbeta primers and 13 Jbeta primers. Libraries were prepared by immunoSEQ multiplex PCR; TCRdb keeps only in-frame clonotypes and omits some of them. The table lists 150,000 or so clones, roughly 77% of them singletons, with 6% to 8.5% in the top ten. Input material: PBMCs. This TCR was recovered from a man aged 25-45 years in good health and CMV-seropositive.

In DNA form, the CDR3 reads TGTGCCAGCAGCACTAGACAGGGGCCGTCCTACGAGCAGTACTTC. It yields the protein CASSTRQGPSYEQYF. The J gene is TRBJ2-7, the V gene TRBV21-1; the table's D call, TRBD1, was not checked against the DNA. TRBV21-1 constitutes a pseudogene. CDR3 length: 15 amino acids.